The 3 T cell receptor beta chains listed next were all sequenced from one sample in a study of blood T cell repertoires in COVID-19. Libraries were prepared by immunoSEQ multiplex PCR; TCRdb keeps only in-frame clonotypes and omits some of them. Seen here are roughly 72,000 clones, roughly 80% observed once, and the top ten hold roughly 13%. The sequenced sample was peripheral blood. Source of these receptors: a woman at least 80 years old with acute or convalescent COVID-19.

The chain carries TRBV27 and TRBJ1-4, with D maybe TRBD1 (6 bases). Looked up from germline, CDR1 is MNHEY and CDR2 is SMNVEV (reference sequence). The length of the CDR3 is 14 residues. V was clipped by 2 bases and J by 7 bases, with 11 bases between them. CDR3 residues: CASSLRQGFEKLFF. CDR3 bases: TGTGCCAGCAGTTTAAGGCAGGGGTTTGAAAAACTGTTTTTT.

V usage is TRBV4-3 and J usage is TRBJ1-2; TRBD1 is a possible D gene (5 bases). The V end lost 0 bases, the J end lost 0 bases, and 8 bases lay between the germline ends. The CDR3 is made up of 15 amino acids. CDR1 is LGHNA, CDR2 YSLEER, per germline. DNA of the CDR3: TGCGCCAGCAGCCAAGAGGGGGAGGCTAACTATGGCTACACCTTC. Residues: CASSQEGEANYGYTF.

The chain links TRBV5-4 to TRBJ2-3; TRBD2 might be the D (6 bases). V was clipped by 4 bases and J by 10 bases, with 22 bases between them. Germline assignment: CDR1 SGHNT and CDR2 YYREEE (reference sequence). CDR3 length: 15 amino acids. The CDR3 DNA follows: TGTGCCAGCAGCCTTGGGACTGTCAGAACTGAATCGCAGTATTTT. Translation gives CASSLGTVRTESQYF.